Listed below are T cell receptor beta chains from one sample, sequenced in a study of blood T cell repertoires in COVID-19. Measured with immunoSEQ multiplex PCR; TCRdb has only the in-frame clones, and not every one. The data hold 290,000 or so clones, with roughly 87% observed a single time. Sequencing used peripheral blood. The receptors come from a man aged 18 to 30 with active or convalescent COVID-19. CDR3s include the opening cysteine and the closing phenylalanine or tryptophan.

V: TRBV28; CDR3: CASSPQGATNEKLFF
V: TRBV7-9; CDR3: CATTTSGVYEQYF
V: TRBV29-1; CDR3: CSVVGQLNEKLFF
V: TRBV5-6; CDR3: CASSLTGDLHF
V: TRBV6-1; CDR3: CASSENTGGFSYGYTF
V: TRBV9; CDR3: CASSERQGTYEQYF
V: TRBV10-2; CDR3: CASRIRQGNTEAFF
V: TRBV18; CDR3: CASSPPRGNYEQYF
V: TRBV7-2; CDR3: CASSSRDRDFGYTF
V: TRBV28; CDR3: CASSFSDRGGTQYF
V: TRBV18; CDR3: CASSMGAVNSPLHF
V: TRBV9; CDR3: CASSVGAGGITDTQYF
V: TRBV14; CDR3: CASSQDKYQPQHF
V: TRBV11-2; CDR3: CASRPKDRVGAFF
V: TRBV5-1; CDR3: CASSATGLAKNIQYF
V: TRBV12-5; CDR3: CASGSIDRGRETQYF
V: TRBV2; CDR3: CASSQSRSGATEAFF
V: TRBV4-3; CDR3: CASSQDLGGLQETQYF
V: TRBV7-9; CDR3: CASSSGTGAYNEQFF
V: TRBV5-1; CDR3: CASSLVQNTDTQYF
V: TRBV18; CDR3: CASSPGQGGTEAFF
V: TRBV6-6; CDR3: CASSPGGGQPQHF
V: TRBV5-1; CDR3: CASRTSGGPTGELFF
V: TRBV21-1; CDR3: CAISNSRECYEQYF
V: TRBV29-1; CDR3: CSVRTGVEKLFF
V: TRBV7-9; CDR3: CASSPRTGRAEAFF
V: TRBV6-5; CDR3: CASLLTGGYGKLFF
V: TRBV5-1; CDR3: CASSSRTGQGYGYTF
V: TRBV6-5; CDR3: CASSPTGGTDTQYF
V: TRBV15; CDR3: CATSRRTGTGVGDEQFF
V: TRBV27; CDR3: CASSTRQGPNEKLFF
V: TRBV12-3/TRBV12-4; CDR3: CASSLLGGGYTF
V: TRBV18; CDR3: CASSPQGQLTDTQYF
V: TRBV7-8; CDR3: CASSSISLEGEQYF
V: TRBV19; CDR3: CASSWASGTDTQYF
V: TRBV28; CDR3: CASTSAGPDTQYF
V: TRBV6-2/TRBV6-3; CDR3: CASSYSTGHTGELFF
V: TRBV18; CDR3: CASSPYTLAGSTDTQYF
V: TRBV6-5; CDR3: CASRRIRGLDNEQFF